The next 11 T cell receptor beta chains were all read from a single sample in a study of cytomegalovirus exposure and HLA in healthy donors. Profiled with immunoSEQ multiplex PCR; TCRdb holds only in-frame clones, not every one. The sample contains under 250,000 clones, about three quarters of which appear only once. Input material: PBMCs. The receptors originated from a woman between 25 and 40 years old in good health and CMV-seronegative.

This chain uses TRBV7-3 with TRBJ2-7; 9 nucleotides align to TRBD1. Unmatched junction bases numbered 3, after V lost 5 bases and J lost 4 bases. CDR1 SGHTA and CDR2 FQGTGA come from the germline V gene. The CDR3 has 13 residues. DNA of the CDR3: TGTGCCAGCAGCCGGGACAGGGCTTACGAGCAGTACTTC. Protein sequence: CASSRDRAYEQYF.

This chain links TRBV27 with TRBJ1-1, with no clear D. Between the trimmed V and J ends, which lost 7 bases and 5 bases, there was a span of 11 bases. Germline CDR1 and CDR2: MNHEY and SMNVEV (reference sequence). This CDR3 has 12 residues. CDR3 DNA sequence: TGTGCCAGCATAGGCGGCTGGACTGAAGCTTTCTTT. As protein: CASIGGWTEAFF.

This clone was seen only once. The V gene is TRBV11-2, the J gene TRBJ1-2, with unresolved D. Trimming removed 5 bases at V and 4 bases at J, with 20 bases between. The CDR3 spans 16 residues. In germline, CDR1 is SGHAT, CDR2 FQNNGV. CDR3 residues: CASSPKPYIIGYGYTF. CDR3 nucleotide sequence: TGTGCCAGCAGCCCCAAACCCTATATTATCGGCTATGGCTACACCTTC.

This chain joins TRBV5-1 and TRBJ2-6, with 7 positions matching TRBD2. Germline CDR1 SGHRS, CDR2 YFSETQ. This CDR3 region has 17 residues. J lost 1 base, V lost 7 bases, and 11 bases had no gene match. The CDR3 region is CASQPLADASGANVLTF. The CDR3, as DNA: TGCGCCAGCCAGCCGCTAGCGGACGCGTCTGGGGCCAACGTCCTGACTTTC. The full variable domain, in which reference TRBV5-1 and TRBJ2-6 provide the parts outside the CDR3, is KAGVTQTPRYLIKTRGQQVTLSCSPISGHRSVSWYQQTPGQGLQFLFEYFSETQRNKGNFPGRFSGRQFSNSRSEMNVSTLELGDSALYLCASQPLADASGANVLTFGAGSRLTVL.

This clone came up once. The chain has TRBV13 and TRBJ2-3; TRBD1 matches at 7 bases. The CDR3 length is 14 residues. Trimming at V came to 5 bases and at J to 1 base, leaving 3 bases not matched to a gene. Germline CDR1 PRHDT, CDR2 FYEKMQ (reference sequence). The CDR3 loop reads CASSQGTGTDTQYF. CDR3 sequence (DNA): TGTGCCAGCAGCCAAGGGACAGGCACAGATACGCAGTATTTT. Full variable domain (remainder filled in from reference TRBV13 and TRBJ2-3): AAGVIQSPRHLIKEKRETATLKCYPIPRHDTVYWYQQGPGQDPQFLISFYEKMQSDKGSIPDRFSAQQFSDYHSELNMSSLELGDSALYFCASSQGTGTDTQYFGPGTRLTVL.

The chain joins TRBV11-2 to TRBJ2-4; 7 nucleotides match TRBD2. The CDR3 is 14 residues long. V lost 3 bases to trimming and J lost 7 bases; unmatched junction nucleotides: 6. Germline values: CDR1 SGHAT, CDR2 FQNNGV. The CDR3 spells CASSFGGTANIQYF. The CDR3 nucleotides read TGTGCCAGCAGCTTCGGGGGGACGGCGAACATTCAGTACTTC.

This clone was counted a few times. The rearrangement joins TRBV27 to TRBJ1-5; 9 bases fit TRBD1. The V gene end was trimmed by 6 bases and the J gene end by 2 bases; junction bases not matched to a gene: 5. The CDR3 sequence is 15 residues long. CDR1 MNHEY and CDR2 SMNVEV come from the germline V gene (reference sequence). The CDR3, as DNA: TGTGCCAGCAGGCCGGGACAGGGTGGCAATCAGCCCCAGCATTTT. It codes for CASRPGQGGNQPQHF.

The V and J genes are TRBV6-5 and TRBJ2-6; D not certain. The CDR3 has 13 amino acids. CDR1 is MNHEY, CDR2 SVGAGI, per germline. V lost 6 bases and J 4 bases, leaving 7 bases between the germline ends. The CDR3 here is CASSRTGANVLTF. The CDR3 DNA reads TGTGCCAGCAGCCGTACAGGGGCCAACGTCCTGACTTTC.

In this sample, this clone turned up once. The gene calls are TRBV11-2 and TRBJ1-1; TRBD1 agrees at 8 bases. Germline V lookup: CDR1 SGHAT, CDR2 FQNNGV. This CDR3 region has 16 residues. The junction had 11 bases not matched to a gene; V was cut back by 5 bases and J by 3 bases. Here the CDR3 DNA reads TGTGCCAGCAGCCTAGGACAGGGTGTAAGGTACACTGAAGCTTTCTTT. Translating gives CASSLGQGVRYTEAFF.

V gene TRBV28 combines with J gene TRBJ2-1, with TRBD2 identical over 14 bases. V lost 2 bases to trimming and J lost 5 bases; unmatched junction nucleotides: 5. The CDR3 loop spans 17 amino acids. Germline V gene sequence: CDR1 MDHEN, CDR2 SYDVKM. In nucleotides, the CDR3 is TGTGCCAGCAGTTTAGTGACTAGCGGGGGGGCCCACAATGAGCAGTTCTTC. Amino acids: CASSLVTSGGAHNEQFF.

The chain recombines TRBV7-8 with TRBJ2-3, with D maybe TRBD1 (5 bases). The CDR3 contains 15 residues. The V gene's germline CDR1 is SGHVS and CDR2 FQNEAQ. Trimming stripped 3 bases from V and 2 bases from J, with 12 bases between. This CDR3 is CASSFGHNPTDTQYF. CDR3 DNA sequence: TGTGCCAGCAGCTTCGGACACAACCCCACAGATACGCAGTATTTT.